The present entry profiles one TCR beta chain with its context. The sample belongs to a study of patients and donors after allogeneic stem cell transplantation. TCRdb itself ran the RT-PCR reads through MiXCR, one entry per CDR3 protein. The table includes roughly 960,000 distinct CDR3 sequences, around 17% detected once. Sequencing was done on a sample of blood, either unsorted or a sorted T cell fraction (not recorded which). This TCR derives from a human donor who was either an allogeneic HSCT recipient or a stem cell or donor lymphocyte infusion donor (not recorded which). It is not recorded whose cells these are; they may come from a transplant donor.

The CDR3 DNA follows: TGCGCCAGCAGCGGACAGGGGGCTCTAGGATCTGGGGCCAACGTCCTGACTTTC. Amino acid sequence: CASSGQGALGSGANVLTF. The chain carries TRBV5-1 and TRBJ2-6; 11 bases fit TRBD1. Germline-derived CDR1 and CDR2 are SGHRS and YFSETQ. V gave up 4 bases and J gave up 1 base; unmatched junction bases: 7. The CDR3 loop spans 18 amino acids. The full variable domain, completed using reference TRBV5-1 and TRBJ2-6, is KAGVTQTPRYLIKTRGQQVTLSCSPISGHRSVSWYQQTPGQGLQFLFEYFSETQRNKGNFPGRFSGRQFSNSRSEMNVSTLELGDSALYLCASSGQGALGSGANVLTFGAGSRLTVL.